The 32 T cell receptor beta chains in this list originate from one sample, sequenced in a study of CD8+ T cells in alopecia areata. TCR sequencing used cDNA made by reverse transcription of extracted RNA. TCRdb keeps only in-frame clones here, not all; method: immunoSEQ multiplex PCR. This sample has approximately 210,000 clones, with 50% to 60% found just once. Treatment indicated: oral pan-JAK inhibitor, 5-10 mg twice daily. The sequencing here drew on CD4+ T cells sorted from blood, taken at week 4, from a patient treated with tofacitinib. These receptor sequences come from a human donor with alopecia areata.

J is TRBJ2-7 and V is TRBV18; D ambiguous. Germline V lookup: CDR1 KGHSH, CDR2 LQKENI. The CDR3 is 13 residues long. With 0 bases removed from V and 3 bases from J, the gap between germline ends came to 6 bases. The CDR3 sequence: CASSPPELYEQYF. CDR3 nucleotides: TGTGCCAGCTCACCACCGGAGCTCTACGAGCAGTACTTC.

This clone appeared once. The V call is TRBV29-1, the J call TRBJ1-2; 7 bases match TRBD1. V trimming: 6 bases; J trimming: 8 bases; junction bases outside the gene matches: 6. The germline gives CDR1 SQVTM, CDR2 ANQGSEA. The CDR3 consists of 11 residues. The CDR3 spells CSVLQGTGYTF. For the CDR3, the DNA is TGCAGCGTCCTACAGGGGACCGGCTACACCTTC.

This sequence joins TRBV4-1 and TRBJ2-5, with D perhaps TRBD1 (5 bases). The length of the CDR3 is 15 residues. CDR1 MGHRA and CDR2 YSYEKL come from the germline V gene. V gave up 1 base and J gave up 1 base, with 10 bases separating them. The CDR3 here is CASSQVGASQETQYF. The CDR3 coding sequence is TGCGCCAGCAGCCAAGTTGGGGCTAGCCAAGAGACCCAGTACTTC.

The V call is TRBV30, the J call TRBJ2-7; D might be TRBD1 (6 bases). Per germline, CDR1 GTSNPN and CDR2 SVGIG (reference sequence). Trimming shortened V by 2 bases and J by 7 bases, and 21 bases separated the two germline ends. The length of the CDR3 is 15 residues. The CDR3: CAWSKGTGTFGEQYF. CDR3 DNA sequence: TGTGCCTGGAGTAAAGGAACAGGGACCTTTGGGGAGCAGTACTTC.

The chain is built from TRBV6-5 and TRBJ2-7; perhaps D is TRBD1 or TRBD2 (6 bases each). In germline, CDR1 is MNHEY, CDR2 SVGAGI. CDR3 length equals 13 residues. V dropped 9 bases and J dropped 2 bases, with 14 bases sitting between them. The CDR3 loop is CASRRDNTYEQYF. Here the CDR3 DNA reads TGTGCCAGTCGGAGGGACAACACCTACGAGCAGTACTTC.

The CDR3 nucleotides read TGTGCCTCCCAACAGGGCTCTTGGGAGCAGTTCTTC. Translation gives CASQQGSWEQFF. The chain recombines TRBV30 with TRBJ2-1; D may be TRBD1 (6 bases). This CDR3 contains 12 residues. V was trimmed by 7 bases and J by 10 bases, leaving 17 bases between them. Germline assignment: CDR1 GTSNPN and CDR2 SVGIG (reference sequence).

This clone has more than one count but fewer than ten. This chain links TRBV14 with TRBJ1-3, with unresolved D. Deletions cut 1 base from V and 4 bases from J, with 8 bases between. The germline V gene has CDR1 SGHDN and CDR2 FVKESK. This CDR3 contains 14 residues. CDR3 protein: CASSQVAVGNTIYF. The CDR3 region has the DNA TGTGCCAGCAGCCAAGTGGCGGTGGGAAACACCATATATTTT.

Of note for this clone: One end of the junction fails to match germline, which may point to a read error. The V gene is TRBV7-7, the J gene TRBJ2-2; maybe TRBD1 (5 bases). This CDR3 is built from 16 residues. Germline-derived CDR1 and CDR2 are SSHAT and FNYEAQ (reference sequence). CDR3 region: CASSKFQGMNTGELFF. The CDR3 coding sequence is TGTGCTAGCAGCAAGTTCCAGGGAATGAACACCGGGGAGCTGTTTTTT.

This clone appeared a few times. The chain uses TRBV19 and TRBJ2-3, with D tentatively TRBD2 (7 bases). The CDR3 covers 17 residues. Germline values: CDR1 LNHDA, CDR2 SQIVND (reference sequence). V lost 5 bases and J lost 4, with 22 bases in between. CDR3 in amino acids: CASSPLPRGAVADTQYF. In DNA, the CDR3 is TGTGCCAGTAGTCCTCTCCCACGGGGGGCGGTTGCAGATACGCAGTATTTT.

The chain has TRBV5-1 and TRBJ1-2; tentatively, D is TRBD1 (5 bases). The CDR3 is 14 residues long. CDR1 and CDR2 (germline): SGHRS, YFSETQ. V shed 0 bases and J shed 8 bases, with 14 bases lying between them. CDR3: CASSLATGREGYTF. The CDR3 coding sequence is TGCGCCAGCAGCTTGGCCACGGGGCGCGAGGGCTACACCTTC. The variable domain in full, with the rest retrieved from reference TRBV5-1 and TRBJ1-2, is KAGVTQTPRYLIKTRGQQVTLSCSPISGHRSVSWYQQTPGQGLQFLFEYFSETQRNKGNFPGRFSGRQFSNSRSEMNVSTLELGDSALYLCASSLATGREGYTFGSGTRLTVV.

This clone was seen at least ten times. The chain joins TRBV2 to TRBJ2-7; TRBD1 might be the D (8 bases). The CDR3 has 14 amino acids. Germline loops: CDR1 SNHLY, CDR2 FYNNEI. The V end lost 7 bases, the J end lost 2 bases, and 15 bases lay between the germline ends. As DNA, the CDR3 is TGTGCCAGCAAGGGGGGGACAGGTACCTACGAGCAGTACTTC. Protein: CASKGGTGTYEQYF.

In this sample, this clone turned up once. The chain has TRBV30 and TRBJ1-5, with D perhaps TRBD1 (5 bases). Trimming cost V 2 bases and J 4 bases, with 12 bases left between them. Germline V gene data show CDR1 as GTSNPN and CDR2 as SVGIG (reference sequence). The CDR3 runs 14 residues. The CDR3 loop is CAWSNGGSNQPQHF. CDR3 nucleotides: TGTGCCTGGAGTAATGGGGGTTCGAATCAGCCCCAGCATTTT.

J is TRBJ1-1 and V is TRBV14; D gene ambiguous. The V gene's germline CDR1 is SGHDN and CDR2 FVKESK. The CDR3 extends over 17 amino acids. Trimming removed 4 bases from V and 0 bases from J, with 18 bases in between. CDR3 in DNA: TGTGCCAGCAGCCCCCTACGTACCGGGTTGTTGAACACTGAAGCTTTCTTT. Its protein is CASSPLRTGLLNTEAFF.

The chain uses TRBV28 and TRBJ1-6; D is unresolved. Germline CDR1 MDHEN, CDR2 SYDVKM. The V and J ends lost 5 bases and 13 bases respectively, with 12 bases between them. CDR3 size: 12 residues. Written as DNA, the CDR3 is TGTGCCAGCAGTCCGACCGACCGGCCCCTCCACTTT. Translation gives CASSPTDRPLHF. Drawing the rest from reference TRBV28 and TRBJ1-6, the complete variable domain is DVKVTQSSRYLVKRTGEKVFLECVQDMDHENMFWYRQDPGLGLRLIYFSYDVKMKEKGDIPEGYSVSREKKERFSLILESASTNQTSMYLCASSPTDRPLHFGNGTRLTVT.

J is TRBJ2-1 and V is TRBV28; 7 bases are shared with TRBD2. The CDR3 has 13 amino acids. Germline CDR1 MDHEN, CDR2 SYDVKM. The V gene end was trimmed by 8 bases and the J gene end by 0 bases; junction bases not matched to a gene: 1. CDR3 loop: CASGGVSYNEQFF. In DNA form, the CDR3 reads TGTGCCAGCGGGGGGGTCTCCTACAATGAGCAGTTCTTC.

The V and J genes are TRBV30 and TRBJ2-7; no definite D call. Germline V CDR1 and CDR2: GTSNPN, SVGIG (reference sequence). Trimming cost V 2 bases and J 3 bases, with 5 bases left between them. The CDR3 totals 11 residues. The chain's CDR3 is CAWSRDYEQYF. CDR3 in DNA: TGTGCCTGGAGTAGGGACTACGAGCAGTACTTC.

The V call is TRBV30, the J call TRBJ1-2; D unclear. Trimming removed 0 bases at V and 0 bases at J, with 17 bases between. This CDR3 region has 17 residues. Looked up from germline, CDR1 is GTSNPN and CDR2 is SVGIG (reference sequence). In DNA, the CDR3 is TGTGCCTGGAGTGTACACGACACCGAGCCAGCTAACTATGGCTACACCTTC. Residues: CAWSVHDTEPANYGYTF.

The CDR3 here is CASRTTRAGSPLHF. CDR3 nucleotide sequence: TGTGCCAGCAGAACTACTAGGGCTGGTTCACCCCTCCACTTT. V gene TRBV27 combines with J gene TRBJ1-6; the D is unclear. The germline V gene has CDR1 MNHEY and CDR2 SMNVEV (reference sequence). V was trimmed by 6 bases and J by 9 bases, leaving 15 bases between them. There are 14 residues in the CDR3.

Note on this clone: Other nucleotide sequences from this sample produce the same CDR3. V gene TRBV30 combines with J gene TRBJ1-1; D is undetermined. V gave up 0 bases and J gave up 2 bases, with 7 bases separating them. The CDR3 extends over 13 amino acids. The germline CDR1 and CDR2 sequences are GTSNPN and SVGIG (reference sequence). The DNA of the CDR3 is TGTGCCTGGAGTGTAGGTCCAAACACTGAAGCTTTCTTT. This translates into CAWSVGPNTEAFF.

This chain joins TRBV30 and TRBJ1-6; a possible D gene is TRBD1 (5 bases). Germline V gene sequence: CDR1 GTSNPN, CDR2 SVGIG (reference sequence). V was pared by 1 base and J by 7 bases, with 11 bases between. There are 14 residues in the CDR3. As DNA, the CDR3 is TGTGCCTGGAGTGACGGGACGGCAAATTCACCCCTCCACTTT. Residues: CAWSDGTANSPLHF.

This clone appeared once. The chain has TRBV28 and TRBJ2-3, with 9 bases identical to TRBD2. V lost 5 bases, J lost 1 base, and 7 bases stayed unmatched. CDR1 and CDR2 from the germline V gene are MDHEN and SYDVKM. The CDR3 has 16 amino acids. CDR3 in amino acids: CASSQPVAGGTDTQYF. The CDR3 nucleotides are TGTGCCAGCAGTCAACCAGTAGCGGGGGGCACAGATACGCAGTATTTT. Using reference TRBV28 and TRBJ2-3 for the parts outside the CDR3, the full variable domain is DVKVTQSSRYLVKRTGEKVFLECVQDMDHENMFWYRQDPGLGLRLIYFSYDVKMKEKGDIPEGYSVSREKKERFSLILESASTNQTSMYLCASSQPVAGGTDTQYFGPGTRLTVL.

The chain employs TRBV11-3 and TRBJ2-3; D could derive from TRBD1 or TRBD2 (5 bases each). This CDR3 has 14 residues. The V gene's germline CDR1 is SGHNT and CDR2 YENEEA. Trimming cost V 5 bases and J 6 bases, with 15 bases left between them. The CDR3 DNA sequence: TGTGCCAGCAGCCACGGGGCAGCCGCGGATACGCAGTATTTT. Amino acids: CASSHGAAADTQYF. The full variable domain, in which reference TRBV11-3 and TRBJ2-3 provide the parts outside the CDR3, is EAGVVQSPRYKIIEKKQPVAFWCNPISGHNTLYWYLQNLGQGPELLIRYENEEAVDDSQLPKDRFSAERLKGVDSTLKIQPAELGDSAVYLCASSHGAAADTQYFGPGTRLTVL.

The chain links TRBV6-5 to TRBJ1-6, with a possible D match to TRBD1 (6 bases). Germline loops: CDR1 MNHEY, CDR2 SVGAGI. CDR3 length equals 14 residues. Trimming removed 5 bases at V and 7 bases at J, with 12 bases between. CDR3 sequence: CASSRHTGNSPLHF. Here the CDR3 DNA reads TGTGCCAGCAGTCGACATACAGGGAATTCACCCCTCCACTTT.

As for this clone: The sample holds other DNA sequences that translate to the same CDR3. The chain is built from TRBV29-1 and TRBJ1-2; unclear D gene. V lost 3 bases to trimming and J lost 8 bases, with 7 bases between them. This CDR3 is 10 amino acids long. CDR1 and CDR2 (germline): SQVTM, ANQGSEA. CDR3 residues: CSVDTYGYTF. The CDR3 region has the DNA TGCAGCGTTGATACGTACGGCTACACCTTC.

This chain joins TRBV5-1 and TRBJ2-7; 7 nucleotides line up with TRBD1. There are 14 residues in the CDR3. Trimming removed 5 bases from V and 5 bases from J; junction bases left unmatched: 10. Germline V gene lookup returns CDR1 SGHRS and CDR2 YFSETQ. Written as DNA, the CDR3 is TGCGCCAGCAGTGAGGGGACAGTGGGTCACGAGCAGTACTTC. Amino acids: CASSEGTVGHEQYF.

This chain uses TRBV30 with TRBJ1-2, with D possibly matching TRBD1 (5 bases). The CDR3 runs 16 residues. Germline V gene data show CDR1 as GTSNPN and CDR2 as SVGIG (reference sequence). V gave up 2 bases and J gave up 4 bases, with 20 bases separating them. The CDR3 loop is CAWSRIGAVSVYGYTF. CDR3 DNA sequence: TGTGCCTGGAGTCGGATCGGGGCCGTTTCTGTCTATGGCTACACCTTC.

The chain recombines TRBV5-6 with TRBJ1-1, with D hard to call. The V and J ends lost 0 bases and 0 bases respectively, with 12 bases between them. Germline V gene lookup returns CDR1 SGHDT and CDR2 YYEEEE. This CDR3 contains 16 residues. The CDR3 region has the DNA TGTGCCAGCAGCTTGGGGGAAGTCAACCTGAACACTGAAGCTTTCTTT. It yields the protein CASSLGEVNLNTEAFF.

The chain employs TRBV5-6 and TRBJ2-5; 7 bases fit TRBD2. Germline V gives CDR1 SGHDT, CDR2 YYEEEE. This CDR3 contains 15 residues. Germline trimming cut 0 bases from V and 5 bases from J; bases unmatched to any gene: 7. CDR3 in DNA: TGTGCCAGCAGCTTGGCCGGGGAGGGTACGGAGACCCAGTACTTC. The encoded protein is CASSLAGEGTETQYF. Looking up the rest from reference TRBV5-6 and TRBJ2-5 gives the full variable domain: DAGVTQSPTHLIKTRGQQVTLRCSPKSGHDTVSWYQQALGQGPQFIFQYYEEEERQRGNFPDRFSGHQFPNYSSELNVNALLLGDSALYLCASSLAGEGTETQYFGPGTRLLVL.

The chain uses TRBV2 and TRBJ1-5; D gene unclear. Per germline, CDR1 SNHLY and CDR2 FYNNEI. Trimming left V 2 bases short and J 7 bases short, with 12 bases between. This CDR3 contains 14 residues. CDR3 sequence (DNA): TGTGCCAGCAGTGAATTAGTGTTAGGGCAGCCCCAGCATTTT. Encoded protein: CASSELVLGQPQHF.

The chain carries TRBV6-5 and TRBJ1-2; possible D gene TRBD1, 5 bases. V lost 0 bases and J lost 3, with 8 bases in between. The CDR3 spans 14 residues. Looked up from germline, CDR1 is MNHEY and CDR2 is SVGAGI. DNA of the CDR3: TGTGCCAGCAGTTACTCAAGACAGTACTATGGCTACACCTTC. Translated, it gives CASSYSRQYYGYTF.

This clone was seen more than once but under ten times. This sequence joins TRBV10-3 and TRBJ2-7, with D possibly matching TRBD1 (5 bases). CDR3 size: 14 residues. Germline V gives CDR1 ENHRY, CDR2 SYGVKD. Trimming removed 10 bases from V and 2 bases from J, with 18 bases in between. In nucleotides, the CDR3 is TGTGCCACCACCAGGGCCGGGTCCACCTACGAGCAGTACTTC. Amino acids: CATTRAGSTYEQYF.

The chain links TRBV15 to TRBJ1-1, with D unresolved. Germline values: CDR1 LNHNV, CDR2 YYDKDF (reference sequence). The CDR3 spans 12 residues. V lost 2 bases, J lost 1 base, and 2 bases lay in between. CDR3 DNA: TGTGCCACCAGCAGACAGAACACTGAAGCTTTCTTT. Amino acid sequence: CATSRQNTEAFF.